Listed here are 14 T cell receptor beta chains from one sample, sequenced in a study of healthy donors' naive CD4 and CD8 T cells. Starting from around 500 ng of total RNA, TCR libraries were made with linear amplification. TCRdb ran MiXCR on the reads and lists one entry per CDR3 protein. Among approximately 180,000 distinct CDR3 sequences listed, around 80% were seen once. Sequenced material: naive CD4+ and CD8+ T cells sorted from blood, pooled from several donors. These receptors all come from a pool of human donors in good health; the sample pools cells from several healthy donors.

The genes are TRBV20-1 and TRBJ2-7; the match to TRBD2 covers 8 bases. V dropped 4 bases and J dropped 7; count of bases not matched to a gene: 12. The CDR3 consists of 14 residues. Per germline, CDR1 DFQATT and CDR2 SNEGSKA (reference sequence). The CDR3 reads CSAIAAGGGQEQYF. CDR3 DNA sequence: TGCAGTGCTATCGCGGCGGGGGGCGGGCAGGAGCAGTACTTC.

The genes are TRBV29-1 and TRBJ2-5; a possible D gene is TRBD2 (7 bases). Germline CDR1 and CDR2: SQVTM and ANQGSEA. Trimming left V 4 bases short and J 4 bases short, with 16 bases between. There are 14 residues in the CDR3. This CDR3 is CSVVRGALSETQYF. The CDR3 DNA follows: TGCAGCGTTGTCCGGGGGGCCCTCTCAGAGACCCAGTACTTC.

The CDR3 nucleotides are TGCAGTGCAACTAGCGGGCTGATGAACACTGAAGCTTTCTTT. Encoded protein: CSATSGLMNTEAFF. V usage is TRBV20-1 and J usage is TRBJ1-1; D is unclear. Trimming shortened V by 6 bases and J by 0 bases, and 14 bases separated the two germline ends. Germline V gives CDR1 DFQATT, CDR2 SNEGSKA (reference sequence). The CDR3 runs 14 residues.

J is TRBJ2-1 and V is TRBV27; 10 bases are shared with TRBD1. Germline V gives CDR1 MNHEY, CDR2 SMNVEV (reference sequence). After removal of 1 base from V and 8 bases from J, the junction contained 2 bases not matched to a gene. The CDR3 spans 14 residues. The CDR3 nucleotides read TGTGCCAGCAGTTTATGGACAGGGGGTGATGAGCAGTTCTTC. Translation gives CASSLWTGGDEQFF.

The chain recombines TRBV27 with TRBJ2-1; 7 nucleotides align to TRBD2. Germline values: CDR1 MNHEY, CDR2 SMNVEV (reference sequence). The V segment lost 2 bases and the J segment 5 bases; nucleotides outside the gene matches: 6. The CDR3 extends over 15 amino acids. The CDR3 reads CASSLLSGDHNEQFF. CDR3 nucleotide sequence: TGTGCCAGCAGTTTACTGAGCGGGGACCACAATGAGCAGTTCTTC.

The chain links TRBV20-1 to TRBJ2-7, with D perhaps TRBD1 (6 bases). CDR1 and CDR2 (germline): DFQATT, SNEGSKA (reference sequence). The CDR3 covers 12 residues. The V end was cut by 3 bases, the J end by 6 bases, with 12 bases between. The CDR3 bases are TGCAGTGCTAGCCTCAGGGGTGGCGAGCAGTACTTC. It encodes CSASLRGGEQYF.

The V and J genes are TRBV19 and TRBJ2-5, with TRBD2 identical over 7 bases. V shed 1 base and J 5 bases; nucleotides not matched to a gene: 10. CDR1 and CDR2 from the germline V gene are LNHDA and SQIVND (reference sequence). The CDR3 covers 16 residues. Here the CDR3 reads CASSIGMAGVRETQYF. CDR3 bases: TGTGCCAGTAGTATAGGTATGGCGGGAGTCCGGGAGACCCAGTACTTC.

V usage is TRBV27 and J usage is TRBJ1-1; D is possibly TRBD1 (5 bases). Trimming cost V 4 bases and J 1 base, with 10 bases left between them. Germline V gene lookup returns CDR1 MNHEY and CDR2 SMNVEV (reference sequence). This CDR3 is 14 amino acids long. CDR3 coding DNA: TGTGCCAGCAGTTGGGGACGGACGAACACTGAAGCTTTCTTT. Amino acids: CASSWGRTNTEAFF.

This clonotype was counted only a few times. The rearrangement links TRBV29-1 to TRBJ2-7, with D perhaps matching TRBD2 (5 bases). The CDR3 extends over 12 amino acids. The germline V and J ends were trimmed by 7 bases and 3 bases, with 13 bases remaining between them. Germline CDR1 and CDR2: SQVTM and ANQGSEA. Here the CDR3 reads CSAATRDYEQYF. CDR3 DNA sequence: TGCAGCGCTGCCACTAGGGACTACGAGCAGTACTTC.

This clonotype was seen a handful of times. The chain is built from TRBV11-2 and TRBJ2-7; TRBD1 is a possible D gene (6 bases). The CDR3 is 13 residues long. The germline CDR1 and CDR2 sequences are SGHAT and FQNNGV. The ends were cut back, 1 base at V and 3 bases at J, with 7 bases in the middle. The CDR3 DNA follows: TGTGCCAGCAGCTTAGCGACAGGCTACGAGCAGTACTTC. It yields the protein CASSLATGYEQYF.

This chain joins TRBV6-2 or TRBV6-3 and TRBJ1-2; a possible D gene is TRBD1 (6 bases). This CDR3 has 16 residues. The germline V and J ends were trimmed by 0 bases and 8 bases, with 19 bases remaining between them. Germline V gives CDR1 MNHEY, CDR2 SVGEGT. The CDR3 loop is CASSYSDLRDIYGYTF. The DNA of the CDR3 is TGTGCCAGCAGTTACTCCGACCTCCGGGACATCTACGGCTACACCTTC.

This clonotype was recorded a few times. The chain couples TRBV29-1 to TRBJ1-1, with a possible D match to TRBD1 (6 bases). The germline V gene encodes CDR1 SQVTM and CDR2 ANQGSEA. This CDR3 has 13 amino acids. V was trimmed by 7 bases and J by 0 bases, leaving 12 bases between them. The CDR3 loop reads CSAAGGLNTEAFF. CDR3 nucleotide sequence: TGCAGCGCTGCTGGGGGCTTGAACACTGAAGCTTTCTTT.

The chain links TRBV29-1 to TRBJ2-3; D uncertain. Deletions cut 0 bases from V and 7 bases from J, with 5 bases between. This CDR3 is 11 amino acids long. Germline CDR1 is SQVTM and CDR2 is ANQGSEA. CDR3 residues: CSVEEGNTQYF. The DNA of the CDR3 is TGCAGCGTTGAAGAGGGAAATACGCAGTATTTT.

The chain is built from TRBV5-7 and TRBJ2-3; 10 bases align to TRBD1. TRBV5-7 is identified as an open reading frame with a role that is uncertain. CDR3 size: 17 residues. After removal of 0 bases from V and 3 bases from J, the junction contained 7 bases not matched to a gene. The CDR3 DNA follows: TGTGCCAGCAGCTTGGATACCGGGACAGGGGTGACAGATACGCAGTATTTT. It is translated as CASSLDTGTGVTDTQYF.